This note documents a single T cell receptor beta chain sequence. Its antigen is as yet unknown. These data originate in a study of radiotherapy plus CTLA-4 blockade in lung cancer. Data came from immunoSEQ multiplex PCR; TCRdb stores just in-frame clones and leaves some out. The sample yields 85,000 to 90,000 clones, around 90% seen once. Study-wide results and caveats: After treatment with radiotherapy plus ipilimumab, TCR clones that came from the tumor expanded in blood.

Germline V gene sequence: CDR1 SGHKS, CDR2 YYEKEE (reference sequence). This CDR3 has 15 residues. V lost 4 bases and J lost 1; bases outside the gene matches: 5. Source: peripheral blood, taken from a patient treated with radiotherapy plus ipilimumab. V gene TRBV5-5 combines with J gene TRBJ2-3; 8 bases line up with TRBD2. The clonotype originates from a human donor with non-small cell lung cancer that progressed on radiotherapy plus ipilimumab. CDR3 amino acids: CASSPGLVRTDTQYF. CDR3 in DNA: TGTGCCAGCAGCCCGGGACTAGTGCGCACAGATACGCAGTATTTT.